What follows is one T cell receptor (beta chain) and its context. The sample is drawn from a study of blood T cell repertoires in COVID-19. Background on the study: PBMCs, B-cell-depleted T cells, or T cells were the source of the cDNA or gDNA that made up the material.

Patients of the Seattle cohort, enrolled during active infection, were followed longitudinally. The method was immunoSEQ multiplex PCR; TCRdb's version includes in-frame clones alone and lacks a portion of them. Of 85,000 to 130,000 clones in the sample, 76% are singletons; the top ten hold more than 5.5%. After removal of 4 bases from V and 9 bases from J, the junction contained 8 bases not matched to a gene. This CDR3 is built from 15 residues. Per the germline V gene, CDR1 is SGHRS and CDR2 is YFSETQ. The receptor was derived from a man older than 75 with COVID-19, enrolled during active disease. This chain connects TRBV5-1 to TRBJ2-1, with 12 bases identical to TRBD2. The sample taken for sequencing was peripheral blood. CDR3 in amino acids: CASSQPGLAGSEQFF. CDR3 DNA sequence: TGCGCCAGCAGCCAACCGGGACTAGCGGGTAGTGAGCAGTTCTTC.